This TCR beta chain came from a study of vaccination and CD4 T cells after COVID-19. Study information: As their vaccination, participants received two doses of either BNT162b2 or mRNA-1273 vaccine. The study collected post-vaccine samples a median about 73 days after dose two, with a range of 14 to 241. SARS-CoV-2, HCoV-NL63, HCoV-OC43 and HCoV-229E supplied the overlapping spike peptides used to stimulate cells.

About this clonotype itself: As yet, its antigen is unknown.

With the Oncomine TCR Beta short-read assay, DNA from cultured CD4+ T cells was sequenced. TCRdb recomputed calls from the PCR reads with MiXCR, one row per CDR3 protein. In the table there are around 12,000 distinct CDR3 sequences, less than 55% of which are singletons. Treatment denoted: approximately 10-day PBMC culture with coronavirus spike peptide pools or control peptides (ViraFEST assay). The CDR3 length is 13 residues. Trimming left V 6 bases short and J 3 bases short, with 11 bases between. The rearrangement joins TRBV12-3 or TRBV12-4 to TRBJ1-1, with D possibly being TRBD1 (5 bases). The starting material was cultured CD4+ T cells from blood, obtained after SARS-CoV-2 vaccination. This sequence originates from a human donor with COVID-19. The CDR3 coding sequence is TGTGCCAGCAGCTCAACAGGCTACACTGAAGCTTTCTTT. Translating it yields CASSSTGYTEAFF.